A single sample gave rise to the 28 T cell receptor beta chains below, sequenced in a study of shared clonotypes between healthy human individuals. Data came from immunoSEQ multiplex PCR; TCRdb stores just in-frame clones and leaves some out. Here the sample spans some 2,100,000 clones, 90% to 96% being singletons. The sample comprised naive CD4+ T cells sorted from blood. Subset meaning: CD45RA+ positively selected. These TCRs come from a man aged 18-30 years in good health.

V is TRBV9 and J is TRBJ2-1; 7 nucleotides match TRBD2. Germline CDR1 reads SGDLS; CDR2 reads YYNGEE. V lost 0 bases to trimming and J lost 9 bases; unmatched junction nucleotides: 18. CDR3 length: 18 residues. As DNA, the CDR3 is TGTGCCAGCAGCGTAGCACTTATGAAGGCGGGAGTCCCCCCTGAGCAGTTCTTC. Amino acids: CASSVALMKAGVPPEQFF.

This clone showed up just once. V and J are TRBV5-5 and TRBJ2-7, with 9 bases identical to TRBD1. CDR1 SGHKS and CDR2 YYEKEE come from the germline V gene (reference sequence). J gave up 5 bases and V 2 bases, and 11 bases lay outside the gene matches. This CDR3 has 16 amino acids. CDR3 in DNA: TGTGCCAGCAGCTTATCCCCGGGACAGGGACGTAACGAGCAGTACTTC. It translates to CASSLSPGQGRNEQYF.

Concerning this clone: Other DNA sequences of this sample code for an identical CDR3. The V call is TRBV11-2, the J call TRBJ2-3; D not certain. The V gene lost 5 bases and the J gene lost 6 bases, with 6 bases spanning the gap. The CDR3 has 11 residues. CDR1 and CDR2 (germline): SGHAT, FQNNGV. CDR3 DNA: TGTGCCAGCAGCCCGTCCGATACGCAGTATTTT. Protein product: CASSPSDTQYF.

The chain recombines TRBV28 with TRBJ1-1; D not certain. Deletions cut 1 base from V and 7 bases from J, with 7 bases between. The CDR3 is 12 residues long. Germline CDR1 reads MDHEN; CDR2 reads SYDVKM. Here the CDR3 DNA reads TGTGCCAGCAGTTTATCCCTGGTTGAAGCTTTCTTT. Encoded protein: CASSLSLVEAFF.

This chain links TRBV28 with TRBJ2-7; possibly TRBD1 for D (6 bases). The CDR3 extends over 15 amino acids. Germline assignment: CDR1 MDHEN and CDR2 SYDVKM. Trimming pared 6 bases from V and 5 bases from J, leaving 20 bases between. CDR3 amino acids: CASSPSGRGGDEQYF. CDR3 coding DNA: TGTGCCAGCAGCCCCTCCGGCAGGGGTGGCGACGAGCAGTACTTC.

As for this clone: Other DNA sequences from this sample encode an identical CDR3 as well. The gene calls are TRBV12-5 and TRBJ1-3, with D tentatively TRBD1 (5 bases). V lost 2 bases to trimming and J lost 1 base, with 6 bases between them. The CDR3 extends over 14 amino acids. Germline V CDR1 and CDR2: LGHNT, FRNRAP. CDR3 residues: CASGLSGSGNTIYF. The CDR3 DNA reads as TGTGCTAGTGGTTTGTCAGGGTCTGGAAACACCATATATTTT.

The V call is TRBV10-3, the J call TRBJ1-2; a possible D gene is TRBD1 (5 bases). The germline V gene has CDR1 ENHRY and CDR2 SYGVKD. The CDR3 runs 14 residues. The V and J ends lost 2 bases and 8 bases respectively, with 15 bases between them. CDR3 nucleotide sequence: TGTGCCATCAGTGAGGGAGGCAGGGTAGGGGGCTACACCTTC. Translation: CAISEGGRVGGYTF.

This chain's CDR3 is CASTSGGAFGELFF. The CDR3 DNA reads as TGTGCCAGCACTAGCGGGGGGGCCTTCGGGGAGCTGTTTTTT. V and J are TRBV19 and TRBJ2-2, with 13 bases lining up with TRBD2. Germline values: CDR1 LNHDA, CDR2 SQIVND (reference sequence). The junction had 5 bases not matched to a gene; V was cut back by 9 bases and J by 7 bases. This CDR3 comprises 14 residues.

The V and J genes are TRBV2 and TRBJ2-3, with TRBD2 matching 8 bases. Germline V gene lookup returns CDR1 SNHLY and CDR2 FYNNEI. The junction had 7 bases not matched to a gene; V was cut back by 3 bases and J by 5 bases. This CDR3 has 15 residues. The CDR3 loop is CASSDPRLARDTQYF. DNA for the CDR3: TGTGCCAGCAGTGATCCACGACTAGCGAGAGATACGCAGTATTTT.

About this clone: Other DNA sequences within the sample encode an identical CDR3. The rearrangement uses TRBV6-5 and TRBJ2-7; D not certain. V lost 4 bases and J 2 bases, leaving 6 bases between the germline ends. The CDR3 totals 12 residues. The germline gives CDR1 MNHEY, CDR2 SVGAGI. The CDR3 DNA reads as TGTGCCAGCAGTTCTGGGCCCTACGAGCAGTACTTC. The encoded protein is CASSSGPYEQYF.

The chain recombines TRBV30 with TRBJ2-3; 8 positions agree with TRBD2. The J segment lost 2 bases and the V segment lost 2 bases, leaving 9 bases of the junction unmatched. Germline CDR1 is GTSNPN and CDR2 is SVGIG (reference sequence). The CDR3 totals 16 residues. The DNA for the CDR3 is TGTGCCTGGAGTCCACCCTGGCGGGGGGCCACAGATACGCAGTATTTT. As protein: CAWSPPWRGATDTQYF. Filled out from reference TRBV30 and TRBJ2-3, the complete variable domain reads SQTIHQWPATLVQPVGSPLSLECTVEGTSNPNLYWYRQAAGRGLQLLFYSVGIGQISSEVPQNLSASRPQDRQFILSSKKLLLSDSGFYLCAWSPPWRGATDTQYFGPGTRLTVL.

V and J are TRBV21-1 and TRBJ2-1; TRBD2 is the table's D call and was not checked against the DNA. TRBV21-1 is designated a pseudogene. CDR3 size: 11 residues. This chain's CDR3 is CASSKGREQFF. The CDR3 nucleotides read TGTGCCAGCAGCAAAGGGAGGGAGCAGTTCTTC.

With regard to this clone: In the same sample, other DNA sequences code for this CDR3. The CDR3 DNA reads TGTGCCAGCAGCTTAGCTGCGAGCGGCTCCTACGAGCAGTACTTC. This translates into CASSLAASGSYEQYF. The chain has TRBV7-2 and TRBJ2-7; D perhaps matches TRBD2 (5 bases). The CDR3 runs 15 residues. V lost 0 bases and J lost 0, with 9 bases in between. Germline V lookup: CDR1 SGHTA, CDR2 FQGNSA.

The V and J genes are TRBV10-3 and TRBJ2-2; TRBD2 matches 9 bases. The CDR3 is made up of 15 amino acids. Looked up from germline, CDR1 is ENHRY and CDR2 is SYGVKD. The junction had 6 bases not matched to a gene; V was cut back by 8 bases and J by 2 bases. CDR3 sequence reads: CAISLAGTNTGELFF. In nucleotides, the CDR3 is TGTGCCATCTCCCTAGCGGGAACAAACACCGGGGAGCTGTTTTTT.

The V call is TRBV6-1, the J call TRBJ2-3; TRBD1 might be the D (5 bases). The germline V and J ends were trimmed by 3 bases and 2 bases, with 15 bases remaining between them. The CDR3 runs to 16 residues. Per the germline V gene, CDR1 is MNHNS and CDR2 is SASEGT. In nucleotides, the CDR3 is TGTGCCAGCAGTGAGGGTTGGGGCGGAACCACAGATACGCAGTATTTT. This translates into CASSEGWGGTTDTQYF.

This chain uses TRBV4-2 with TRBJ2-3, with D unresolved. Germline V CDR1 and CDR2: LGHNA, YNFKEQ. Trimming left V 6 bases short and J 4 bases short, with 11 bases between. The CDR3 length is 13 residues. The CDR3 DNA reads as TGTGCCAGCAGTGAAAATGTCGCAGATACGCAGTATTTT. It yields the protein CASSENVADTQYF.

In regard to this clone: The same CDR3 also results from other DNA sequences found in this sample. The rearrangement links TRBV30 to TRBJ2-7; possibly TRBD1 or TRBD2 for D (5 bases each). The CDR3 totals 13 residues. Germline V gene data show CDR1 as GTSNPN and CDR2 as SVGIG (reference sequence). The ends were cut back, 0 bases at V and 7 bases at J, with 13 bases in the middle. As DNA, the CDR3 is TGTGCCTGGAGTGTACGGGGTTCAGGGGAGCAGTACTTC. This codes for CAWSVRGSGEQYF.

The chain carries TRBV7-2 and TRBJ2-5; TRBD1 matches at 8 bases. With 6 bases clipped from V and 5 bases from J, the junction kept 14 bases outside the gene matches. Germline CDR1 reads SGHTA; CDR2 reads FQGNSA. The CDR3 length is 16 residues. CDR3 nucleotides: TGTGCCAGCAGTGCAGGGCCAGGGGGCTTAGGCGAGACCCAGTACTTC. Translated, it gives CASSAGPGGLGETQYF.

The chain couples TRBV5-5 to TRBJ2-7; possible D gene TRBD1, 6 bases. V dropped 5 bases and J dropped 2 bases, with 17 bases sitting between them. The germline gives CDR1 SGHKS, CDR2 YYEKEE (reference sequence). CDR3 length: 15 residues. The CDR3 DNA follows: TGTGCCAGCAGTCAGGGGCACAGAGGAACCTACGAGCAGTACTTC. Protein: CASSQGHRGTYEQYF.

The chain couples TRBV9 to TRBJ2-7; 7 bases line up with TRBD2. Germline assignment: CDR1 SGDLS and CDR2 YYNGEE. J lost 4 bases, V lost 2 bases, and 9 bases had no gene match. The CDR3 has 15 residues. The CDR3 nucleotides read TGTGCCAGCAGCGTGGATTCTAGCGGTAGATACGAGCAGTACTTC. Its protein product is CASSVDSSGRYEQYF.

About this clone itself: The same CDR3 can be traced to other DNA sequences in this sample. The gene calls are TRBV6-1 and TRBJ1-1; 8 bases are shared with TRBD1. The CDR3 is made up of 13 amino acids. CDR1 and CDR2 (germline): MNHNS, SASEGT. V shed 4 bases, J shed 5 bases, and the junction held 3 bases outside the gene matches. This CDR3 is CASSVDRATEAFF. CDR3 in DNA: TGTGCCAGCAGTGTGGACAGGGCGACTGAAGCTTTCTTT.

A word on this clone: The sample contains more than one DNA sequence encoding this CDR3. The chain uses TRBV7-2 and TRBJ2-7; 10 nucleotides agree with TRBD1. CDR1 is SGHTA and CDR2 is FQGNSA in the germline V gene. The CDR3 length is 14 residues. V was clipped by 5 bases and J by 4 bases; unmatched bases: 5. The CDR3 DNA reads TGTGCCAGCAGCCCGGACAGGGGGATATACGAGCAGTACTTC. This encodes CASSPDRGIYEQYF.

The chain joins TRBV7-2 to TRBJ1-2; D is undetermined. CDR1 is SGHTA, CDR2 FQGNSA, per germline. This CDR3 contains 14 residues. Trimming removed 5 bases at V and 4 bases at J, with 14 bases between. CDR3 DNA: TGTGCCAGCAGCGCGGCGCAAGTGACCTATGGCTACACCTTC. It translates to CASSAAQVTYGYTF.

The chain couples TRBV5-1 to TRBJ1-4; TRBD1 is a possible D gene (6 bases). The CDR3 sequence is 17 residues long. Germline CDR1 is SGHRS and CDR2 is YFSETQ. The V and J ends lost 0 bases and 0 bases respectively, with 12 bases between them. The chain's CDR3 is CASSLGRGDPTNEKLFF. DNA for the CDR3: TGCGCCAGCAGCTTGGGAAGGGGGGATCCAACTAATGAAAAACTGTTTTTT. Full variable domain (remainder filled in from reference TRBV5-1 and TRBJ1-4): KAGVTQTPRYLIKTRGQQVTLSCSPISGHRSVSWYQQTPGQGLQFLFEYFSETQRNKGNFPGRFSGRQFSNSRSEMNVSTLELGDSALYLCASSLGRGDPTNEKLFFGSGTQLSVL.

The gene calls are TRBV5-4 and TRBJ1-3, with D unresolved. V was shortened by 0 bases and J by 1 base, with 8 bases between the two germline ends. The CDR3 has 15 residues. The germline gives CDR1 SGHNT, CDR2 YYREEE (reference sequence). This chain's CDR3 is CASSLGPVSGNTIYF. DNA of the CDR3: TGTGCCAGCAGCTTGGGACCGGTATCTGGAAACACCATATATTTT.

The rearrangement links TRBV5-1 to TRBJ1-2; D gene uncertain. Germline CDR1 reads SGHRS; CDR2 reads YFSETQ. The CDR3 is made up of 13 amino acids. Trimming took 2 bases from V and 7 from J, leaving 12 bases between them. CDR3 bases: TGCGCCAGCAGCTTTAGTTTTGGCGGTGGCTACACCTTC. Translating it yields CASSFSFGGGYTF. Looking up the rest from reference TRBV5-1 and TRBJ1-2 gives the full variable domain: KAGVTQTPRYLIKTRGQQVTLSCSPISGHRSVSWYQQTPGQGLQFLFEYFSETQRNKGNFPGRFSGRQFSNSRSEMNVSTLELGDSALYLCASSFSFGGGYTFGSGTRLTVV.

The chain links TRBV5-4 to TRBJ2-3, with 7 bases lining up with TRBD1. The germline CDR1 and CDR2 sequences are SGHNT and YYREEE (reference sequence). Trimming took 3 bases from V and 4 from J; bases not matched to a gene: 5. The CDR3 runs to 14 residues. CDR3 nucleotide sequence: TGTGCCAGCAGCTCCCGACAGGGTGCAGATACGCAGTATTTT. Encoded protein: CASSSRQGADTQYF.

V gene TRBV4-3 combines with J gene TRBJ2-2; 11 bases match TRBD2. The germline CDR1 and CDR2 sequences are LGHNA and YSLEER. This CDR3 spans 17 amino acids. The junction had 6 bases not matched to a gene; V was cut back by 1 base and J by 5 bases. The CDR3 DNA reads TGCGCCAGCAGCCAAGGTGGACTAGCGGGCCGAACCGGGGAGCTGTTTTTT. Its protein product is CASSQGGLAGRTGELFF.